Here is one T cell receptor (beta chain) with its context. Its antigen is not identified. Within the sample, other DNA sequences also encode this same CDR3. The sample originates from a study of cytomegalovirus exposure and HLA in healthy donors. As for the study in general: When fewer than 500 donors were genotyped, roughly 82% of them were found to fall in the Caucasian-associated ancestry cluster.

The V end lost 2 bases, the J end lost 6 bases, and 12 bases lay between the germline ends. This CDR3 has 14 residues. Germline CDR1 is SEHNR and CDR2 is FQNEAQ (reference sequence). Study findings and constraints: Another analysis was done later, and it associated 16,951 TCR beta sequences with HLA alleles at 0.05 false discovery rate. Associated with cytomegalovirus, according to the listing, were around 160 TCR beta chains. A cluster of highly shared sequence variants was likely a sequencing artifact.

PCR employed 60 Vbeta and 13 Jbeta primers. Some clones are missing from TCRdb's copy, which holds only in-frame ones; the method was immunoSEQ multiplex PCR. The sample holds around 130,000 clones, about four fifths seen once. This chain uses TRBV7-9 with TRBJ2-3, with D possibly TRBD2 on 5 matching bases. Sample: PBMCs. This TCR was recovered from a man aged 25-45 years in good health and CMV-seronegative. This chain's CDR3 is CASSLLGLTDTQYF. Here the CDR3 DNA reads TGTGCCAGCAGCTTATTAGGACTGACGGATACGCAGTATTTT.